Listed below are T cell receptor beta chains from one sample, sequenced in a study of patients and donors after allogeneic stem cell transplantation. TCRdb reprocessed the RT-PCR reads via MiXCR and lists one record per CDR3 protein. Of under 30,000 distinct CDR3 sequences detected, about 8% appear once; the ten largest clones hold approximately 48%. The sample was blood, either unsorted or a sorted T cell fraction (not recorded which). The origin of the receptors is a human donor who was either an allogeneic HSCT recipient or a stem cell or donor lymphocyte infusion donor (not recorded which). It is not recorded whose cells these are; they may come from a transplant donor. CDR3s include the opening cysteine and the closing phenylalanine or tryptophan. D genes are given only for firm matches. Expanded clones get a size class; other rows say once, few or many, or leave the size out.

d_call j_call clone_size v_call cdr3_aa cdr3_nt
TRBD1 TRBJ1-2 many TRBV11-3 CASSHYRGWNYGYTF TGTGCCAGCAGCCACTACAGGGGTTGGAACTATGGCTACACCTTC
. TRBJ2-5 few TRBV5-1 CASSLGQLAGEETQYF TGCGCCAGCAGCTTGGGGCAGCTTGCCGGGGAGGAGACCCAGTACTTC
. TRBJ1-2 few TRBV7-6 CASSFWREANYGYTF TGTGCCAGCAGCTTTTGGAGGGAAGCTAACTATGGCTACACCTTC
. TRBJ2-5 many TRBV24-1 CATSDAGIQETQYF TGTGCCACCAGTGACGCAGGGATCCAAGAGACCCAGTACTTC
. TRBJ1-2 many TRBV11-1 CASSTRPDPRTAPSYGYTF TGTGCCAGCAGCACGCGCCCCGATCCAAGGACAGCCCCTAGCTATGGCTACACCTTC
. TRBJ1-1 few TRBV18 CASSPEQGLGTEAFF TGTGCCAGCTCACCGGAGCAGGGGCTGGGGACTGAAGCTTTCTTT
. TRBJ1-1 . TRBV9 CASSRGGAPLEAFF TGTGCCAGCTCACGGGGGGGGGCGCCGCTTGAAGCTTTCTTT
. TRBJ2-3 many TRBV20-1 CSARLQPWWTDTQYF TGCAGTGCTAGATTACAGCCTTGGTGGACAGATACGCAGTATTTT
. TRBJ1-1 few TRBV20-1 CSARDFRVSEAFF TGCAGTGCTAGAGATTTCAGGGTCTCTGAAGCTTTCTTT
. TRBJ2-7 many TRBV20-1 CSAIGRTLLYEQYF TGCAGTGCTATTGGCAGGACTCTACTCTACGAGCAGTACTTC
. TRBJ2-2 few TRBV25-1 CASILRESTGELFF TGTGCCAGCATCCTCCGGGAAAGCACCGGGGAGCTGTTTTTT
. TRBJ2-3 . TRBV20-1 CSAPHRDTRLTDTQYF TGCAGTGCCCCCCACCGGGACACAAGATTGACAGATACGCAGTATTTT
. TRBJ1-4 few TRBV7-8 CASSSRDSRNEKLFF TGTGCCAGCAGCTCTAGAGACAGCCGTAATGAAAAACTGTTTTTT
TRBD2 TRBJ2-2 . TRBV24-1 CATSDSSGRGSTGELFF TGTGCCACCAGTGACTCTAGCGGGAGGGGTTCCACCGGGGAGCTGTTTTTT
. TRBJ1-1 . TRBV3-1 CASSLSTRPEAFF TGTGCCAGCAGCCTATCCACTAGACCCGAAGCTTTCTTT
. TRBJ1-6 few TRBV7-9 CASTNGPISPLHF TGTGCCAGCACCAACGGCCCAATTTCACCCCTCCACTTT
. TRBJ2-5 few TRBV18 CASSDGMQETQYF TGTGCCAGCTCGGACGGAATGCAAGAGACCCAGTACTTC
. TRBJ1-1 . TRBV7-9 CASRLTQAGNTEAFF TGTGCCAGCAGACTCACTCAGGCGGGAAACACTGAAGCTTTCTTT
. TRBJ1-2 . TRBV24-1 CATSDELNGYTF TGTGCCACCAGTGATGAACTAAATGGCTACACCTTC
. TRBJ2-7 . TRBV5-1 CASSLAASSISYEQYF TGCGCCAGCAGCTTGGCCGCTAGCTCCATCTCCTACGAGCAGTACTTC
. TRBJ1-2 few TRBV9 CASSPGRWSGYTF TGTGCCAGCAGCCCAGGACGCTGGTCTGGCTACACCTTC
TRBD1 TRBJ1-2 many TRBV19 CASSPTGQGSGYTF TGTGCCAGTAGTCCGACGGGACAGGGAAGTGGCTACACCTTC
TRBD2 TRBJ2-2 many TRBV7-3 CASSLTSAANTGELFF TGTGCCAGCAGCTTGACTAGCGCGGCGAACACCGGGGAGCTGTTTTTT
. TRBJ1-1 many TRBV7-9 CASSLAGLRETEAFF TGTGCCAGCAGCTTAGCGGGTCTCAGGGAGACTGAAGCTTTCTTT
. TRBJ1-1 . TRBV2 CASSAQGMGTEAFF TGTGCCAGCAGTGCCCAGGGAATGGGCACTGAAGCTTTCTTT
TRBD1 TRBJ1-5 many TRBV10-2 CASSGQGPQPQHF TGCGCCAGCTCGGGACAGGGGCCTCAGCCCCAGCATTTT
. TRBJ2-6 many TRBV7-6 CASSLPSGANVLTF TGTGCCAGCAGCTTACCCTCTGGGGCCAACGTCCTGACTTTC
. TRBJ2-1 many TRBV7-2 CASSLAVGHSSYNEQFF TGTGCCAGCAGCTTAGCTGTGGGACACAGCTCCTACAATGAGCAGTTCTTC